This TCR beta chain originates from a study of T cells in localized non-small cell lung cancer. The study's findings and limits: Tumor samples were not multi-region, leaving intratumor heterogeneity unexcluded. Tumor showed lower T cell clonality than uninvolved adjacent lung, where it was highest. Overall survival was longer when the density of T cells in the blood was higher.

The table came from immunoSEQ multiplex PCR; TCRdb's copy has only in-frame clones and leaves some out. This sample has some 15,000 clones, with approximately 80% found just once. Concerning this clone itself: The antigen is undetermined.

This TCR was recovered from a male donor aged 60 or over with stage I lung adenocarcinoma. Sequenced here: peripheral blood, sampled before any cancer treatment.

CDR3 coding DNA: TGCGCCAGCAGCCTGAGCGGGGGGGCCGTTGAGCAGTTCTTC. This translates into CASSLSGGAVEQFF. This chain links TRBV4-1 with TRBJ2-1; the match to TRBD2 covers 10 bases. Germline V gene lookup returns CDR1 MGHRA and CDR2 YSYEKL. The CDR3 is 14 amino acids. V gave up 4 bases and J gave up 9 bases; unmatched junction bases: 6.